This section outlines one T cell receptor (beta chain) sequence together with its context. These data belong to a study of blood T cell repertoires in COVID-19. In the study overall: Italy, Spain and the United States were the sources of the convalescent and acute COVID-19 samples. The cDNA or gDNA used as material had been derived from T cells, B-cell-depleted T cells, or PBMCs.

The CDR3 is 12 residues long. From germline, CDR1 is SGHRS and CDR2 YFSETQ. Trimming removed 5 bases at V and 4 bases at J, with 10 bases between. Authors' data handling: For nucleated cells, counts were estimated from reference gene primer amplification. Method: immunoSEQ multiplex PCR; TCRdb's copy keeps in-frame clones and lacks some. Clone size and the V and J calls come from that table; the DNA yielded D and trimming. The data hold about 250,000 clones, with 80% to 90% observed a single time. This clonotype was obtained from an elderly man with acute or convalescent COVID-19. The chain couples TRBV5-1 to TRBJ2-7; D gene uncertain. The sample taken for sequencing was peripheral blood. CDR3 sequence: CASRATGYEQYF. The CDR3 nucleotides are TGCGCCAGCAGGGCGACTGGGTACGAGCAGTACTTC.